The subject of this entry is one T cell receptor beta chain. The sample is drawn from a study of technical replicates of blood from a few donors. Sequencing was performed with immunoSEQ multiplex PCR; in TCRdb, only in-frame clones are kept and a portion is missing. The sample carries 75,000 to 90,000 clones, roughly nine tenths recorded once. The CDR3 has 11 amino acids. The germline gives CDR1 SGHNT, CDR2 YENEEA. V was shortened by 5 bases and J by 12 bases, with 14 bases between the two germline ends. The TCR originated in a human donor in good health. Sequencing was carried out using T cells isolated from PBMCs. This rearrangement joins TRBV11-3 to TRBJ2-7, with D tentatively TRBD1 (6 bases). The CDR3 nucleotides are TGTGCCAGCAGCGTTACAGGGACGCCGTACTTC. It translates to CASSVTGTPYF.